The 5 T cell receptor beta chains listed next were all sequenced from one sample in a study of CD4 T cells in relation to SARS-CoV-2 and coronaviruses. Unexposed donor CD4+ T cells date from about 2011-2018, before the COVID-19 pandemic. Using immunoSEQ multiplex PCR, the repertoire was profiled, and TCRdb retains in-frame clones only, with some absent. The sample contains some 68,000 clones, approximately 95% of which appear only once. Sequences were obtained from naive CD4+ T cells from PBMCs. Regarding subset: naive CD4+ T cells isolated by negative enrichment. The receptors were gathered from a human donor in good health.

CDR3 in amino acids: CASSPRRGTQYF. DNA of the CDR3: TGTGCCAGCTCCCCCCGGCGGGGTACGCAGTATTTT. The rearrangement uses TRBV18 and TRBJ2-3; TRBD2 might be the D (6 bases). Germline CDR1 is KGHSH and CDR2 is LQKENI. CDR3 length: 12 amino acids. Trimming pared 6 bases from V and 8 bases from J, leaving 12 bases between.

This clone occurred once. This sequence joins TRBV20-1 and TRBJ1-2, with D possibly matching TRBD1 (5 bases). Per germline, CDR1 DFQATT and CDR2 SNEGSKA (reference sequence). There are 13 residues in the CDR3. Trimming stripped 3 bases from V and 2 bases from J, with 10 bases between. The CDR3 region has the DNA TGCAGTGCTAGTGTCAGGGAGAACTATGGCTACACCTTC. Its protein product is CSASVRENYGYTF.

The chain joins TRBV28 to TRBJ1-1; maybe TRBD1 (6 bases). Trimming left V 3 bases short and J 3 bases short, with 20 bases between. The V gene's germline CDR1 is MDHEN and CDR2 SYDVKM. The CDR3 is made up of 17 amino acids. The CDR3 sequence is CASSFDPGTSWDTEAFF. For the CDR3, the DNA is TGTGCCAGCAGTTTCGACCCCGGGACAAGCTGGGACACTGAAGCTTTCTTT.

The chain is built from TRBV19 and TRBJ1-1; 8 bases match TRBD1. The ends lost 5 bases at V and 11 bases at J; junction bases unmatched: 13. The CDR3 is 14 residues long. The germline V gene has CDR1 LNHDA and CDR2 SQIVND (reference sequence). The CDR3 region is CASSAAFQGAWAFF. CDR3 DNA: TGTGCCAGTAGTGCCGCCTTCCAGGGGGCTTGGGCTTTCTTT.

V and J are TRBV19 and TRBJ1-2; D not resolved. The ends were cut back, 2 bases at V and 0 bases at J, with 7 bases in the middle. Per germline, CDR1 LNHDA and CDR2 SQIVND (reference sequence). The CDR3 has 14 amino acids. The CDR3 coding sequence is TGTGCCAGTAGTATAAGCAGAGCTAACTATGGCTACACCTTC. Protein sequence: CASSISRANYGYTF.